This T cell receptor (beta chain) was recorded in a study of blood T cell repertoires in COVID-19. This clone was detected a few times. Profiling relied on immunoSEQ multiplex PCR, and the TCRdb table lists in-frame clones only, not all of them. This table has around 99,000 clones, roughly 80% appearing once. Germline loops: CDR1 SGHTA, CDR2 FQGNSA. There are 15 residues in the CDR3. J gave up 5 bases and V 3 bases, and 7 bases lay outside the gene matches. Sample: peripheral blood. The TCR sequence derives from a man aged 50 or older who had recovered from COVID-19. V is TRBV7-2 and J is TRBJ1-2; 9 bases agree with TRBD1. CDR3 nucleotides: TGTGCCAGCAGCTTTCAGGGGACAGGGCGATATGGCTACACCTTC. Protein sequence: CASSFQGTGRYGYTF.